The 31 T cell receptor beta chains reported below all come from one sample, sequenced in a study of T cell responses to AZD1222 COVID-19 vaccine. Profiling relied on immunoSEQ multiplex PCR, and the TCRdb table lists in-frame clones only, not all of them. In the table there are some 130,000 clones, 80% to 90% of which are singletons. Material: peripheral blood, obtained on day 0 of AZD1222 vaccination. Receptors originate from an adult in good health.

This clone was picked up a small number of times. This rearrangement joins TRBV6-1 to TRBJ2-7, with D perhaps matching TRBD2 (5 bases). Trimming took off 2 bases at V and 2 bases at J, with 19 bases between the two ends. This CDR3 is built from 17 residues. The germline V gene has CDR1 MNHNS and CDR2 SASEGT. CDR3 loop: CASSERVPGWLPYEQYF. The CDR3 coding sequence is TGTGCCAGCAGTGAAAGGGTCCCGGGATGGCTGCCCTACGAGCAGTACTTC.

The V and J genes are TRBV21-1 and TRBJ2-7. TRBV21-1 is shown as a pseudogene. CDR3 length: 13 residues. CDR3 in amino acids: CASRDGVSYEQYF. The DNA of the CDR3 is TGTGCCAGCAGAGACGGCGTCTCCTACGAGCAGTACTTC.

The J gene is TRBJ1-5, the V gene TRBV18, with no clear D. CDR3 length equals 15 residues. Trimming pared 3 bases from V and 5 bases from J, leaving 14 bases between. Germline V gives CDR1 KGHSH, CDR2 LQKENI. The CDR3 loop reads CASSPGLGSHQPQHF. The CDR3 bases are TGTGCCAGCTCACCTGGTCTAGGCAGCCATCAGCCCCAGCATTTT.

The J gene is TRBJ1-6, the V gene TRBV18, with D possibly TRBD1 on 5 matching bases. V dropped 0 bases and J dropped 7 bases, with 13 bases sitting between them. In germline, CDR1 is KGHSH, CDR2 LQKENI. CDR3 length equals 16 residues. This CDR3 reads CASSPPRRGGNSPLHF. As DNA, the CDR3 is TGTGCCAGCTCACCACCGAGAAGGGGTGGAAATTCACCCCTCCACTTT.

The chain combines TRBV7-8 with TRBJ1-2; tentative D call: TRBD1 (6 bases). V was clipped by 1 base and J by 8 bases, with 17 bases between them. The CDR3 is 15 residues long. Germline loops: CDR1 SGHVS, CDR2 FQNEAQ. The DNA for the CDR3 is TGTGCCAGCAGCTTAGAGGTTCGGGGGCCGTCGGGCTACACCTTC. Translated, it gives CASSLEVRGPSGYTF. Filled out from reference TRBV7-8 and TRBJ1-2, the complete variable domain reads GAGVSQSPRYKVAKRGQDVALRCDPISGHVSLFWYQQALGQGPEFLTYFQNEAQLDKSGLPSDRFFAERPEGSVSTLKIQRTQQEDSAVYLCASSLEVRGPSGYTFGSGTRLTVV.

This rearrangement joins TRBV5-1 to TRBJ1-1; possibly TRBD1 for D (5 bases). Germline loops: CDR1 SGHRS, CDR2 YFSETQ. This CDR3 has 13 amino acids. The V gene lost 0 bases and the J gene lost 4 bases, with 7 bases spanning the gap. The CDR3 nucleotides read TGCGCCAGCAGCTTGGTGGGGACCACTGAAGCTTTCTTT. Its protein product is CASSLVGTTEAFF.

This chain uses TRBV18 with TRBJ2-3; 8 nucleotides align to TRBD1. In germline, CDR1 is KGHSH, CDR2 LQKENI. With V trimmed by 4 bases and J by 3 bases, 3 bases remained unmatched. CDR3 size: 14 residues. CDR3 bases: TGTGCCAGCTCACAAGGGACAGGTACAGATACGCAGTATTTT. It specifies CASSQGTGTDTQYF.

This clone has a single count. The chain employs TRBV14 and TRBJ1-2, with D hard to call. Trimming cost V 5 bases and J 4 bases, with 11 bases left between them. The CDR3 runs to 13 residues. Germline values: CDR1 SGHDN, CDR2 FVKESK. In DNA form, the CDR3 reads TGTGCCAGCAGCAGAGACGGCGTCTATGGCTACACCTTC. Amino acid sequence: CASSRDGVYGYTF.

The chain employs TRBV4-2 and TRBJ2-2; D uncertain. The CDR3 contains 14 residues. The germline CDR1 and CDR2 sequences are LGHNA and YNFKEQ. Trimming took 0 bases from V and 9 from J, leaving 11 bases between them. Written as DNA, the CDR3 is TGTGCCAGCAGCCAAGATCTTTCCGGCCGGGAGCTGTTTTTT. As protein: CASSQDLSGRELFF.

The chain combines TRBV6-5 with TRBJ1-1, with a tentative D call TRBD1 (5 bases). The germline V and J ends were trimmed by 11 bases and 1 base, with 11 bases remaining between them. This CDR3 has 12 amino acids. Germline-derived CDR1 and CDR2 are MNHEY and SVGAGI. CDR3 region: CAVVGENTEAFF. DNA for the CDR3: TGTGCCGTAGTGGGGGAGAACACTGAAGCTTTCTTT.

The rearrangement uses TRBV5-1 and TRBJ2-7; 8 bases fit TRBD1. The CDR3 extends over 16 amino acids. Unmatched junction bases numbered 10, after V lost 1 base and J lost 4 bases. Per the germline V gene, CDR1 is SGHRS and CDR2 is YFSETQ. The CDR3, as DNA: TGCGCCAGCAGCTTGAATCCCAGGGGGCTATCGTACGAGCAGTACTTC. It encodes CASSLNPRGLSYEQYF.

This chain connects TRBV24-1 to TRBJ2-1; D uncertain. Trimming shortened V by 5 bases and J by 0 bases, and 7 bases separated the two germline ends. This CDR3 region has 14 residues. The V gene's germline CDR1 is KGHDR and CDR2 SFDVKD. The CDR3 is CATSAYTSYNEQFF. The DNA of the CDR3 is TGTGCCACCAGTGCGTATACCTCCTACAATGAGCAGTTCTTC.

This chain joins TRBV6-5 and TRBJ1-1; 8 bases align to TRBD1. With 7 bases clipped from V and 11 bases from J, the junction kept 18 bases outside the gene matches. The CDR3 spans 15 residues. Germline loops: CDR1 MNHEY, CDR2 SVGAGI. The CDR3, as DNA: TGTGCCAGCAAAAACCAAGGACAGGGACTCACTGGGGCTTTCTTT. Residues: CASKNQGQGLTGAFF.

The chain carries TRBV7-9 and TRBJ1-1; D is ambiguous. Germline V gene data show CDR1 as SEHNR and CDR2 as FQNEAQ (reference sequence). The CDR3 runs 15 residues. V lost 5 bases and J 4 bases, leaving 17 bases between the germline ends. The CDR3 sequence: CASSLPWRGSTEAFF. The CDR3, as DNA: TGTGCCAGCAGCCTGCCTTGGCGGGGAAGCACTGAAGCTTTCTTT. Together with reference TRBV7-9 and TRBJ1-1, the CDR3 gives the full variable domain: DTGVSQNPRHKITKRGQNVTFRCDPISEHNRLYWYRQTLGQGPEFLTYFQNEAQLEKSRLLSDRFSAERPKGSFSTLEIQRTEQGDSAMYLCASSLPWRGSTEAFFGQGTRLTVV.

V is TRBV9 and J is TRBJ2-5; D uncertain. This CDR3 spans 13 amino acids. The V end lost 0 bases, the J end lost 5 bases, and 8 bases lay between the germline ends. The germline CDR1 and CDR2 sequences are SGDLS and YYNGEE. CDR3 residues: CASSVEGLETQYF. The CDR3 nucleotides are TGTGCCAGCAGCGTAGAAGGGTTGGAGACCCAGTACTTC.

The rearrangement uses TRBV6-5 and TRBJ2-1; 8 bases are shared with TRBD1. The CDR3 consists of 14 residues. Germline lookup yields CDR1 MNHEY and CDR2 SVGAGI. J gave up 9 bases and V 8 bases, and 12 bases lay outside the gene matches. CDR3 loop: CASGKTGAPREQFF. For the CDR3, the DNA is TGTGCCAGCGGCAAGACAGGGGCCCCTCGTGAGCAGTTCTTC.

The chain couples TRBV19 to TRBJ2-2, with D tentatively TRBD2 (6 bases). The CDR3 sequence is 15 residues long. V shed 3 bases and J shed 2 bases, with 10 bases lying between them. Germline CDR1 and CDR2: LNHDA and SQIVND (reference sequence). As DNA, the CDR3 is TGTGCCAGTAGTATCGTAGGGACTAACACCGGGGAGCTGTTTTTT. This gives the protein CASSIVGTNTGELFF.

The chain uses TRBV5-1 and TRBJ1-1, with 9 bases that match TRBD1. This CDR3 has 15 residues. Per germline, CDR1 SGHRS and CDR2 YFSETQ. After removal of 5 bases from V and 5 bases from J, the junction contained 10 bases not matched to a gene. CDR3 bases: TGCGCCAGCAGGCTGGACAGGGGACGTGGTACTGAAGCTTTCTTT. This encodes CASRLDRGRGTEAFF.

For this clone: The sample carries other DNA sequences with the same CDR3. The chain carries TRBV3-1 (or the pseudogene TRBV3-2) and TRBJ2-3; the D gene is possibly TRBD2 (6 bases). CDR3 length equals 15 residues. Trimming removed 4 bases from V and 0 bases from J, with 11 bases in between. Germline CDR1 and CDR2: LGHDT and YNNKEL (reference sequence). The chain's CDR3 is CASSPTGTSTDTQYF. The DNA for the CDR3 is TGTGCCAGCAGCCCCACCGGGACTAGCACAGATACGCAGTATTTT.

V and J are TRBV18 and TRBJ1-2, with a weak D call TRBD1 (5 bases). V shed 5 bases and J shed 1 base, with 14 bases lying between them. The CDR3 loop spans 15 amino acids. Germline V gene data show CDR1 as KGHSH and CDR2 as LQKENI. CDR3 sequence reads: CASSKGDGSNYGYTF. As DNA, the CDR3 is TGTGCCAGCTCAAAAGGGGACGGAAGTAACTATGGCTACACCTTC.

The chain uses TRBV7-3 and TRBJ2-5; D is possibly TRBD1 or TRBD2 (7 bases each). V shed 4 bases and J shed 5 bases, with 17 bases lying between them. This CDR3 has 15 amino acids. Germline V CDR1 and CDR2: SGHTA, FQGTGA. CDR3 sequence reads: CASSSQGGYRETQYF. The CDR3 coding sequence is TGTGCCAGCAGCTCTCAGGGGGGGTACAGGGAGACCCAGTACTTC.

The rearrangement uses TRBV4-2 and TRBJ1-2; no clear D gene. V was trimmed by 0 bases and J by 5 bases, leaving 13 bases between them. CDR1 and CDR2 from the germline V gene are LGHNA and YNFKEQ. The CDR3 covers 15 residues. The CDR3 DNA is TGTGCCAGCAGCCAAGATTTCGGCCAGTTATATGGCTACACCTTC. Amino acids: CASSQDFGQLYGYTF.

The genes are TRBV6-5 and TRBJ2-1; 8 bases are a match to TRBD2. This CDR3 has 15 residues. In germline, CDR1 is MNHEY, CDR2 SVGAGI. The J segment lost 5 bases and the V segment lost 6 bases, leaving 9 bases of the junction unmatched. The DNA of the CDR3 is TGTGCCAGCAGCCGCCAGACTAGCGCCCACAATGAGCAGTTCTTC. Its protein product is CASSRQTSAHNEQFF.

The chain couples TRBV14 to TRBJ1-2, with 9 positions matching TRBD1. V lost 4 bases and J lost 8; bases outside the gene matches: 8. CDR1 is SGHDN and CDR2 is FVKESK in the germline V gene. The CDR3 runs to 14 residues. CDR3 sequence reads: CASSRGTGIRGYTF. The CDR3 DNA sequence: TGTGCCAGCAGCCGTGGGACAGGGATACGGGGCTACACCTTC. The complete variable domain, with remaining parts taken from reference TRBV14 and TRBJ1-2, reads EAGVTQFPSHSVIEKGQTVTLRCDPISGHDNLYWYRRVMGKEIKFLLHFVKESKQDESGMPNNRFLAERTGGTYSTLKVQPAELEDSGVYFCASSRGTGIRGYTFGSGTRLTVV.

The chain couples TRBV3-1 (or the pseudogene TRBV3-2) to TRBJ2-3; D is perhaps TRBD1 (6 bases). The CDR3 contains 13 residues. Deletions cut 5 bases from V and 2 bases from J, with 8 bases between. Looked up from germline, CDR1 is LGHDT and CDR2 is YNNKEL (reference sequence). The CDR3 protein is CASSYRDTDTQYF. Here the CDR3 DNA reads TGTGCCAGCAGCTACAGGGACACAGATACGCAGTATTTT.

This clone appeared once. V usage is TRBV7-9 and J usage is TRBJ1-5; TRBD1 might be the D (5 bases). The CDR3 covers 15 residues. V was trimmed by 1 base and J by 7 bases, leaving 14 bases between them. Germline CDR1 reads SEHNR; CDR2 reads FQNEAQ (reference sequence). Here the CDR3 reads CASSLGGRAGQPQHF. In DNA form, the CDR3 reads TGTGCCAGCAGCTTAGGGGGCAGGGCAGGCCAGCCCCAGCATTTT.

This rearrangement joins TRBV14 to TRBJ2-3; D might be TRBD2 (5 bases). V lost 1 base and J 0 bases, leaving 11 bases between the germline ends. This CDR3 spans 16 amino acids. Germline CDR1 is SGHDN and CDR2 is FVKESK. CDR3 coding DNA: TGTGCCAGCAGCCAAGTGCCAGCGGTGAGCACAGATACGCAGTATTTT. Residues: CASSQVPAVSTDTQYF.

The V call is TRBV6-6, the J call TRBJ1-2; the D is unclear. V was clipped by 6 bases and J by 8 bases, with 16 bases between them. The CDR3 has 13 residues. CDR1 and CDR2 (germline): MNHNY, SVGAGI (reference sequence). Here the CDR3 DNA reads TGTGCCAGCAGCTACGGAGCGACCCAGGGCTACACCTTC. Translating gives CASSYGATQGYTF.

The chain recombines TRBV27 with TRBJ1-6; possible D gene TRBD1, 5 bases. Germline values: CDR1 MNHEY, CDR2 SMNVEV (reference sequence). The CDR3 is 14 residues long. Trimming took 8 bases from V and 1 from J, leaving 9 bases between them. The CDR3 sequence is CASRKGSYNSPLHF. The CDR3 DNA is TGTGCCAGCCGGAAGGGGTCCTATAATTCACCCCTCCACTTT.

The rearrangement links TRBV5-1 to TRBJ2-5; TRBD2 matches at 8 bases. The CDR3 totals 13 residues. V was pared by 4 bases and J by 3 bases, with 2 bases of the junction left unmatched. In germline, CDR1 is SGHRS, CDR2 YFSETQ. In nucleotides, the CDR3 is TGCGCCAGCAGCGGGGGACTAGAAGAGACCCAGTACTTC. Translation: CASSGGLEETQYF.

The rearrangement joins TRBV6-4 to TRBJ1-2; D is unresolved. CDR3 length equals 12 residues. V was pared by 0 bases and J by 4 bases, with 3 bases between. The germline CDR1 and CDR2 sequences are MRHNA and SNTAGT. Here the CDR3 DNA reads TGTGCCAGCAGTGACTCGGGCTATGGCTACACCTTC. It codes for CASSDSGYGYTF.